This T cell receptor beta chain was sequenced in a study of PD-L1 blockade in urothelial cancer. Background on the study: Atezolizumab (1,200 mg intravenously every 3 weeks) began in the mid-2010s for patients. Of 29 to 30 patients, about 24 were males with bladder-origin urothelial cancer. Between 0 and 3 prior chemotherapy regimens had been given to patients.

V was clipped by 5 bases and J by 9 bases, with 9 bases between them. Germline V gene data show CDR1 as SEHNR and CDR2 as FQNEAQ (reference sequence). This CDR3 contains 11 residues. Assay used: immunoSEQ multiplex PCR; TCRdb lists only in-frame clones, some missing. The sample yields about 83,000 clones, approximately 90% seen once. The receptor was isolated from a woman in her seventies with urothelial cancer. The J gene is TRBJ2-3, the V gene TRBV7-9, with D perhaps matching TRBD1 (7 bases). The sample here was PBMCs, taken around atezolizumab (anti-PD-L1) treatment. The CDR3 spells CASSPGGTQYF. CDR3 bases: TGTGCCAGCAGCCCAGGGGGGACGCAGTATTTT.